A single sample gave rise to the 14 T cell receptor beta chains below, sequenced in a study of CD8 T cells in Susac syndrome. Random hexamers were used to reverse transcribe an amount of roughly 0.5 to 1 ug RNA. One entry per CDR3 protein, called by TCRdb with MiXCR from the immunoSEQ multiplex PCR reads. Among a few hundred thousand distinct CDR3 sequences listed, over 90% were seen once. The specimen sequenced was CD4+ T cells from PBMCs. Receptors were obtained from a human donor with multiple sclerosis.

The genes are TRBV3-1 and TRBJ2-3; D gene uncertain. Trimming stripped 3 bases from V and 4 bases from J, with 2 bases between. The CDR3 covers 11 residues. In germline, CDR1 is LGHDT, CDR2 YNNKEL (reference sequence). As DNA, the CDR3 is TGTGCCAGCAGCCAGGCAGATACGCAGTATTTT. Encoded protein: CASSQADTQYF.

This chain links TRBV20-1 with TRBJ1-1; D possibly corresponds to TRBD1 (6 bases). The CDR3 totals 13 residues. The germline V and J ends were trimmed by 5 bases and 5 bases, with 15 bases remaining between them. CDR1 is DFQATT and CDR2 is SNEGSKA in the germline V gene (reference sequence). The CDR3 loop reads CSARGRGRTEAFF. The CDR3 DNA reads as TGCAGTGCTCGCGGCCGGGGGCGAACTGAAGCTTTCTTT.

The chain is built from TRBV29-1 and TRBJ2-1; 7 bases are shared with TRBD1. From germline, CDR1 is SQVTM and CDR2 ANQGSEA. V dropped 6 bases and J dropped 6; count of bases not matched to a gene: 5. The CDR3 loop spans 12 amino acids. The CDR3 DNA reads TGCAGCGTCGAGACAGGGCCCAATGAGCAGTTCTTC. Its protein is CSVETGPNEQFF.

The chain carries TRBV6-1 and TRBJ2-4; the match to TRBD1 covers 8 bases. The J segment lost 6 bases and the V segment lost 0 bases, leaving 13 bases of the junction unmatched. Germline assignment: CDR1 MNHNS and CDR2 SASEGT. The CDR3 is 18 residues long. The CDR3 loop is CASSEAQGARSGVNIQYF. The CDR3 coding sequence is TGTGCCAGCAGTGAAGCTCAGGGGGCCCGAAGTGGAGTAAACATTCAGTACTTC.

The chain employs TRBV27 and TRBJ2-7, with a weak D call TRBD2 (5 bases). The CDR3 is 15 amino acids. CDR1 MNHEY and CDR2 SMNVEV come from the germline V gene (reference sequence). Trimming removed 4 bases from V and 5 bases from J, with 18 bases in between. The CDR3 sequence is CASSSLQTEGNEQYF. DNA of the CDR3: TGTGCCAGCAGTTCCCTACAGACCGAGGGAAACGAGCAGTACTTC.

This CDR3 is CASSFHQADTQYF. The CDR3 DNA sequence: TGCGCCAGCAGCTTCCACCAAGCAGATACGCAGTATTTT. The chain carries TRBV5-1 and TRBJ2-3; D gene uncertain. Germline V gene lookup returns CDR1 SGHRS and CDR2 YFSETQ. There are 13 residues in the CDR3. V dropped 2 bases and J dropped 4 bases, with 8 bases sitting between them.

This chain links TRBV29-1 with TRBJ1-1; D remains ambiguous. Looked up from germline, CDR1 is SQVTM and CDR2 is ANQGSEA. The CDR3 sequence is 11 residues long. V was shortened by 8 bases and J by 0 bases, with 7 bases between the two germline ends. For the CDR3, the DNA is TGCAGCTCAGACCTGAACACTGAAGCTTTCTTT. Translation gives CSSDLNTEAFF.

The rearrangement links TRBV27 to TRBJ1-2; D is perhaps TRBD1 (5 bases). Germline V lookup: CDR1 MNHEY, CDR2 SMNVEV (reference sequence). With 5 bases removed from V and 7 bases from J, the gap between germline ends came to 20 bases. This CDR3 spans 15 amino acids. The CDR3 reads CASSTRSAWTSGYTF. CDR3 nucleotides: TGTGCCAGCAGTACTAGGTCTGCATGGACAAGTGGCTACACCTTC.

The chain combines TRBV29-1 with TRBJ1-1, with 9 nucleotides matching TRBD1. This CDR3 spans 14 amino acids. The ends lost 4 bases at V and 5 bases at J; junction bases unmatched: 8. Looked up from germline, CDR1 is SQVTM and CDR2 is ANQGSEA. The CDR3 DNA reads as TGCAGCGTTGCCTCCGGGACAGGGTTTACTGAAGCTTTCTTT. This translates into CSVASGTGFTEAFF.

The gene calls are TRBV30 and TRBJ2-2, with unresolved D. Trimming removed 4 bases at V and 0 bases at J, with 6 bases between. CDR1 is GTSNPN and CDR2 is SVGIG in the germline V gene (reference sequence). The length of the CDR3 is 13 residues. The CDR3 region has the DNA TGTGCCTGGACAGGACCGAACACCGGGGAGCTGTTTTTT. Translating gives CAWTGPNTGELFF.

This sequence joins TRBV5-6 and TRBJ2-1, with 11 bases lining up with TRBD2. Trimming cost V 0 bases and J 4 bases; bases outside gene matches: 0. Germline CDR1 is SGHDT and CDR2 is YYEEEE. The CDR3 contains 15 residues. CDR3 DNA: TGTGCCAGCAGCTTGGGACTAGCGGGGTACAATGAGCAGTTCTTC. It translates to CASSLGLAGYNEQFF.

This clonotype appeared once. This chain uses TRBV29-1 with TRBJ1-1; the match to TRBD1 covers 9 bases. This CDR3 contains 14 residues. Germline lookup yields CDR1 SQVTM and CDR2 ANQGSEA. Germline trimming cut 3 bases from V and 5 bases from J; bases unmatched to any gene: 7. The CDR3 DNA is TGCAGCGTTGATTTTAACAGGGGGCTGACTGAAGCTTTCTTT. It translates to CSVDFNRGLTEAFF.

This clonotype was observed once. The chain has TRBV6-6 and TRBJ2-5; the D gene is possibly TRBD2 (5 bases). Trimming pared 11 bases from V and 4 bases from J, leaving 17 bases between. Germline CDR1 is MNHNY and CDR2 is SVGAGI (reference sequence). The CDR3 loop spans 13 amino acids. CDR3 nucleotide sequence: TGTGCCTGCGGGCCGCGGCACGGAGAGACCCAGTACTTC. Its translation is CACGPRHGETQYF.

The chain carries TRBV30 and TRBJ2-1; D gene ambiguous. Germline CDR1 is GTSNPN and CDR2 is SVGIG (reference sequence). There are 13 residues in the CDR3. Deletions cut 2 bases from V and 10 bases from J, with 15 bases between. CDR3 amino acids: CAWSQNRFTEQFF. The CDR3 DNA follows: TGTGCCTGGAGTCAAAATCGCTTCACAGAGCAGTTCTTC.